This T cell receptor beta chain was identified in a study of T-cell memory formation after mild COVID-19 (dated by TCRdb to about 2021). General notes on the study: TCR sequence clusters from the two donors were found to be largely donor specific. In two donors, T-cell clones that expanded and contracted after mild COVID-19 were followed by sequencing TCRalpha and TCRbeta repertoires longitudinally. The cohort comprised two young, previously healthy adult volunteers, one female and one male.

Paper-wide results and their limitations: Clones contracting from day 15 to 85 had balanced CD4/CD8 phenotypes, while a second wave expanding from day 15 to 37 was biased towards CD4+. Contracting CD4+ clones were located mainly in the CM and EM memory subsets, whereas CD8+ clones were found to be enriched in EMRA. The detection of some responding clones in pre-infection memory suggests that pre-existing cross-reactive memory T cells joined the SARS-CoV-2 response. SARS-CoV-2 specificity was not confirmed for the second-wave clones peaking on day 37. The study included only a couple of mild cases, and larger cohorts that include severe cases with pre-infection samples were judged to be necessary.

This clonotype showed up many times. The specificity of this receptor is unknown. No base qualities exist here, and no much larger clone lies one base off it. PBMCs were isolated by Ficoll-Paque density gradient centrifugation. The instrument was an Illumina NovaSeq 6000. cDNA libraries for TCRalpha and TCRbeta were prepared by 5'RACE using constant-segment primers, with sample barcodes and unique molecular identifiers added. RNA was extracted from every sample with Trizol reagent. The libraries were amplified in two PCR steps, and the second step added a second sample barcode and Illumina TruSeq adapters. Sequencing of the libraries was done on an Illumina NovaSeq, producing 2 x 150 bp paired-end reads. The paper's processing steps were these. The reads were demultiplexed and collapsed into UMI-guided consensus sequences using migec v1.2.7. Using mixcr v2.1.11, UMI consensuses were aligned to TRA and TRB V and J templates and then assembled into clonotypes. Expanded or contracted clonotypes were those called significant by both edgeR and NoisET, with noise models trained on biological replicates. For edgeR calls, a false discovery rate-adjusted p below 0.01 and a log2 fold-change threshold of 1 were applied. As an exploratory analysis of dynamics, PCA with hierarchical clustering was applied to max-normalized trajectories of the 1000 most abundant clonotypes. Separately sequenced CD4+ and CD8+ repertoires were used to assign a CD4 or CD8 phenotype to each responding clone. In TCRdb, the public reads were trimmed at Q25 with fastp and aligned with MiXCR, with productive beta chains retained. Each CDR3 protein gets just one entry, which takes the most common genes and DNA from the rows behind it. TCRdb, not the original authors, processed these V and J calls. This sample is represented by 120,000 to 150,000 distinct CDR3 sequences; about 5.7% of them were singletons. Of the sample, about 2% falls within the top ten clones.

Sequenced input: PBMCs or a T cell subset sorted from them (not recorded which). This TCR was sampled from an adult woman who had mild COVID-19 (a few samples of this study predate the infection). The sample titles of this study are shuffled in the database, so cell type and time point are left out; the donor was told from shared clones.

The sequenced DNA: TGTGCCAGCCGGCCCCCCTGGGTAGATACGCAGTATTTT. Translation gives CASRPPWVDTQYF. The rearrangement joined TRBV6-2 or TRBV6-3 to TRBJ2-3; the D gene cannot be resolved reliably. A distance of 14 bases separates the germline ends of V and J, which lose 8 bases and 5 bases respectively. From the cysteine up to the phenylalanine, the CDR3 has a length of 13 residues. Only the CDR3 DNA is retained, 39 bases long and in frame from the first base. CDR1 and CDR2 are drawn from the germline V gene: MNHEY, SVGEGT.